What follows are 32 T cell receptor beta chains derived from one specimen sequenced in a study of cytotoxic CD8 clonotypes in ibrutinib-treated CLL. TCRdb's copy holds only in-frame clones and misses some; the assay was immunoSEQ multiplex PCR. The top ten clones hold roughly 25% of a sample with 15,000 to 20,000 clones, roughly three fifths of them seen once. The sample in question was PBMCs, obtained after 12 months of ibrutinib treatment. The source of these receptors is a human donor with chronic lymphocytic leukemia.

This clone was recorded a few times. The rearrangement joins TRBV6-1 to TRBJ2-2; D ambiguous. CDR3 length: 14 residues. Germline V gene lookup returns CDR1 MNHNS and CDR2 SASEGT. The ends were cut back, 4 bases at V and 0 bases at J, with 6 bases in the middle. CDR3 loop: CASSVQANTGELFF. The CDR3 DNA reads as TGTGCCAGCAGTGTCCAGGCGAACACCGGGGAGCTGTTTTTT.

This clone appeared a few times. The V gene is TRBV11-3, the J gene TRBJ2-3; 7 bases agree with TRBD2. The germline V gene has CDR1 SGHNT and CDR2 YENEEA. The ends lost 1 base at V and 2 bases at J; junction bases unmatched: 6. The CDR3 has 16 amino acids. The CDR3 sequence: CASSLVAGEDTDTQYF. CDR3 nucleotides: TGTGCCAGCAGCTTAGTGGCGGGAGAAGACACAGATACGCAGTATTTT.

V usage is TRBV27 and J usage is TRBJ2-2, with D possibly matching TRBD1 (6 bases). Germline loops: CDR1 MNHEY, CDR2 SMNVEV (reference sequence). The CDR3 has 15 residues. Trimming took off 6 bases at V and 2 bases at J, with 13 bases between the two ends. The CDR3 DNA reads as TGTGCCAGCAGGCCGACAGGTACCAACACCGGGGAGCTGTTTTTT. The encoded protein is CASRPTGTNTGELFF.

This clone was picked up one time. The chain carries TRBV6-5 and TRBJ2-7; perhaps D is TRBD1 or TRBD2 (5 bases each). There are 11 residues in the CDR3. The V and J ends lost 4 bases and 9 bases respectively, with 10 bases between them. Germline CDR1 and CDR2: MNHEY and SVGAGI. DNA for the CDR3: TGTGCCAGCAGTTCCCGGGACGTGCAGTACTTC. Translated: CASSSRDVQYF.

The chain carries TRBV11-1 and TRBJ1-1; tentatively, D is TRBD1 (5 bases). This CDR3 comprises 13 residues. CDR1 SGHAT and CDR2 FQDESV come from the germline V gene (reference sequence). Between the trimmed V and J ends, which lost 11 bases and 5 bases, there was a span of 18 bases. CDR3 region: CASSWGRGTEAFF. Here the CDR3 DNA reads TGTGCCTCTTCCTGGGGACGGGGGACTGAAGCTTTCTTT. Full variable domain (remainder filled in from reference TRBV11-1 and TRBJ1-1): EAEVAQSPRYKITEKSQAVAFWCDPISGHATLYWYRQILGQGPELLVQFQDESVVDDSQLPKDRFSAERLKGVDSTLKIQPAELGDSAMYLCASSWGRGTEAFFGQGTRLTVV.

The chain is built from TRBV6-5 and TRBJ2-7, with TRBD2 matching 7 bases. Germline CDR1 MNHEY, CDR2 SVGAGI. This CDR3 region has 15 residues. Trimming cost V 0 bases and J 4 bases; bases outside gene matches: 6. CDR3 nucleotides: TGTGCCAGCAGTTACTCGAGCGGGGCGAGTTACGAGCAGTACTTC. Protein sequence: CASSYSSGASYEQYF.

The chain combines TRBV19 with TRBJ2-1; D not resolved. Trimming left V 3 bases short and J 3 bases short, with 12 bases between. Germline V gene data show CDR1 as LNHDA and CDR2 as SQIVND (reference sequence). CDR3 size: 15 residues. The CDR3 coding sequence is TGTGCCAGTAGTATGTTAGGGTTTAGCTACAATGAGCAGTTCTTC. It specifies CASSMLGFSYNEQFF.

The chain employs TRBV4-1 and TRBJ2-5, with 14 bases fitting TRBD2. Germline V gene data show CDR1 as MGHRA and CDR2 as YSYEKL. J gave up 5 bases and V 4 bases, and 6 bases lay outside the gene matches. The CDR3 is 16 amino acids. CDR3: CASSPGLAGARETQYF. The CDR3 DNA is TGCGCCAGCAGCCCGGGACTAGCGGGAGCCCGGGAGACCCAGTACTTC.

This rearrangement joins TRBV5-4 to TRBJ1-4; D gene uncertain. Trimming cost V 0 bases and J 1 base, with 4 bases left between them. The CDR3 has 14 residues. Germline V lookup: CDR1 SGHNT, CDR2 YYREEE (reference sequence). For the CDR3, the DNA is TGTGCCAGCAGCTTGGACAGAACTAATGAAAAACTGTTTTTT. Protein product: CASSLDRTNEKLFF.

The chain recombines TRBV7-2 with TRBJ2-3; 12 bases align to TRBD2. Germline CDR1 and CDR2: SGHTA and FQGNSA. CDR3 length: 16 residues. V dropped 4 bases and J dropped 3; count of bases not matched to a gene: 5. The CDR3 nucleotides read TGTGCCAGCAGCTCACTAGCGGGAGGAGGGACAGATACGCAGTATTTT. Translated, it gives CASSSLAGGGTDTQYF.

The CDR3: CASSLRDRGHENEQFF. Written as DNA, the CDR3 is TGTGCCAGCAGCTTGAGGGACAGGGGGCATGAAAATGAGCAGTTCTTC. J is TRBJ2-1 and V is TRBV7-9; 12 bases agree with TRBD1. Trimming cost V 3 bases and J 7 bases; bases outside gene matches: 7. Per the germline V gene, CDR1 is SEHNR and CDR2 is FQNEAQ (reference sequence). There are 16 residues in the CDR3.

The sample holds a few counts of this clone. The genes are TRBV9 and TRBJ1-1, with D unresolved. The V end lost 0 bases, the J end lost 6 bases, and 21 bases lay between the germline ends. The CDR3 is 17 amino acids. Germline V gene lookup returns CDR1 SGDLS and CDR2 YYNGEE. The CDR3 DNA reads as TGTGCCAGCAGCGTAGAGGGAACCGGGCCTGGTGGGTCTGAAGCTTTCTTT. Translated: CASSVEGTGPGGSEAFF.

The chain couples TRBV5-8 to TRBJ2-7; 7 bases are shared with TRBD1. The CDR3 has 13 residues. J gave up 3 bases and V 3 bases, and 3 bases lay outside the gene matches. The V gene's germline CDR1 is SGHTS and CDR2 YDEGEE. This CDR3 is CASSSRDSYEQYF. For the CDR3, the DNA is TGTGCCAGCAGCTCCCGGGACAGCTACGAGCAGTACTTC.

The chain combines TRBV11-2 with TRBJ2-5; 7 bases line up with TRBD1. CDR1 is SGHAT, CDR2 FQNNGV, per germline. The CDR3 spans 14 residues. V was clipped by 5 bases and J by 2 bases; unmatched bases: 5. The CDR3 region has the DNA TGTGCCAGCAGCACCTGGGGACAGCAAGAGACCCAGTACTTC. Protein sequence: CASSTWGQQETQYF.

J is TRBJ1-1 and V is TRBV9; D remains ambiguous. V lost 0 bases and J 5 bases, leaving 11 bases between the germline ends. CDR3 length: 14 amino acids. In germline, CDR1 is SGDLS, CDR2 YYNGEE. The CDR3 DNA is TGTGCCAGCAGCGTAGGCCCCGGGTGGACTGAAGCTTTCTTT. Translating it yields CASSVGPGWTEAFF.

The rearrangement uses TRBV7-3 and TRBJ1-2; D possibly corresponds to TRBD1 (5 bases). This CDR3 has 13 amino acids. V lost 1 base to trimming and J lost 3 bases, with 6 bases between them. Looked up from germline, CDR1 is SGHTA and CDR2 is FQGTGA. CDR3 coding DNA: TGTGCCAGCAGCTTAAAAGGGGACTATGGCTACACCTTC. Residues: CASSLKGDYGYTF.

This clone was detected only once. CDR3 sequence reads: CASSGRTGTYEQYF. The CDR3 region has the DNA TGTGCCAGCAGCGGGAGGACAGGAACATACGAGCAGTACTTC. The genes are TRBV5-6 and TRBJ2-7; maybe TRBD1 (7 bases). Trimming removed 4 bases from V and 4 bases from J, with 15 bases in between. Germline lookup yields CDR1 SGHDT and CDR2 YYEEEE. This CDR3 has 14 residues.

This chain links TRBV18 with TRBJ2-7; TRBD2 matches at 14 bases. The CDR3 contains 16 residues. Germline lookup yields CDR1 KGHSH and CDR2 LQKENI. V lost 3 bases and J lost 4; bases outside the gene matches: 5. The CDR3 loop reads CASSPGLAGEGYEQYF. DNA for the CDR3: TGTGCCAGCTCACCGGGACTAGCGGGAGAAGGGTACGAGCAGTACTTC.

This clone was recorded a few times. The CDR3 spells CAISERGDSDTEAFF. As DNA, the CDR3 is TGTGCCATCAGTGAGAGGGGGGACTCCGACACTGAAGCTTTCTTT. V gene TRBV10-3 combines with J gene TRBJ1-1; possible D gene TRBD1, 6 bases. The CDR3 contains 15 residues. CDR1 and CDR2 (germline): ENHRY, SYGVKD. V was clipped by 2 bases and J by 3 bases, with 13 bases between them.

This clone was counted between two and nine times. The rearrangement joins TRBV5-1 to TRBJ2-2; a weak D match, TRBD2 (6 bases). The germline V gene encodes CDR1 SGHRS and CDR2 YFSETQ. The CDR3 has 15 amino acids. V gave up 3 bases and J gave up 1 base, with 10 bases separating them. The CDR3 region is CASSSGTLNTGELFF. The DNA for the CDR3 is TGCGCCAGCAGCTCCGGGACTCTGAACACCGGGGAGCTGTTTTTT.

V is TRBV5-6 and J is TRBJ2-4; D gene unclear. The CDR3 is 15 amino acids. CDR1 is SGHDT, CDR2 YYEEEE, per germline. V lost 4 bases and J 6 bases, leaving 17 bases between the germline ends. Here the CDR3 reads CASSRPVGIGNIQYF. The CDR3 nucleotides are TGTGCCAGCAGCCGTCCAGTTGGAATCGGAAACATTCAGTACTTC.

The chain's CDR3 is CASSPELREAGTDTQYF. DNA of the CDR3: TGTGCCAGCAGCCCCGAGTTACGGGAAGCAGGTACAGATACGCAGTATTTT. The genes are TRBV13 and TRBJ2-3, with D maybe TRBD2 (5 bases). The CDR3 totals 17 residues. The V gene's germline CDR1 is PRHDT and CDR2 FYEKMQ (reference sequence). V was clipped by 5 bases and J by 3 bases, with 21 bases between them.

The chain carries TRBV6-6 and TRBJ2-1, with no clear D. Germline V gene lookup returns CDR1 MNHNY and CDR2 SVGAGI (reference sequence). The germline V and J ends were trimmed by 0 bases and 7 bases, with 10 bases remaining between them. This CDR3 has 14 amino acids. In DNA, the CDR3 is TGTGCCAGCAGTTACTCGCTAGTTTTGAATGAGCAGTTCTTC. As protein: CASSYSLVLNEQFF.

This clone was observed a few times. This chain uses TRBV4-2 with TRBJ2-7; TRBD2 matches 11 bases. V was clipped by 1 base and J by 2 bases; unmatched bases: 4. The CDR3 has 16 residues. The germline gives CDR1 LGHNA, CDR2 YNFKEQ. This CDR3 is CASSQGNSGGAYEQYF. CDR3 bases: TGTGCCAGCAGCCAAGGGAATAGCGGGGGGGCCTACGAGCAGTACTTC.

The rearrangement uses TRBV19 and TRBJ1-2; D gene unclear. This CDR3 spans 15 amino acids. V was shortened by 5 bases and J by 8 bases, with 21 bases between the two germline ends. In germline, CDR1 is LNHDA, CDR2 SQIVND (reference sequence). For the CDR3, the DNA is TGTGCCAGTAGTCCGGACGAGGTTCCCTCGGTGGGCTACACCTTC. It specifies CASSPDEVPSVGYTF.

The rearrangement joins TRBV27 to TRBJ2-2; D is unresolved. V lost 8 bases to trimming and J lost 0 bases, with 10 bases between them. From germline, CDR1 is MNHEY and CDR2 SMNVEV (reference sequence). The CDR3 sequence is 14 residues long. The CDR3 sequence is CASHLSANTGELFF. CDR3 in DNA: TGTGCCAGCCACTTATCGGCGAACACCGGGGAGCTGTTTTTT.

The CDR3 bases are TGTGCCAGCAGCCCTAGACAGGGGGATGGCTACACCTTC. It codes for CASSPRQGDGYTF. This chain uses TRBV7-3 with TRBJ1-2; 9 bases line up with TRBD1. Per the germline V gene, CDR1 is SGHTA and CDR2 is FQGTGA. V was clipped by 5 bases and J by 6 bases; unmatched bases: 4. The CDR3 is made up of 13 amino acids.

The chain joins TRBV6-5 to TRBJ2-7, with TRBD1 as a possible D gene (5 bases). This CDR3 contains 13 residues. Looked up from germline, CDR1 is MNHEY and CDR2 is SVGAGI. Between the trimmed V and J ends, which lost 2 bases and 3 bases, there was a span of 8 bases. This CDR3 reads CASSYSRDYEQYF. As DNA, the CDR3 is TGTGCCAGCAGTTACAGCAGGGACTACGAGCAGTACTTC.

This rearrangement joins TRBV9 to TRBJ2-5; no definite D call. The CDR3 extends over 16 amino acids. Germline lookup yields CDR1 SGDLS and CDR2 YYNGEE. Trimming shortened V by 6 bases and J by 0 bases, and 18 bases separated the two germline ends. The CDR3 loop is CASITLGSPNQETQYF. The CDR3 coding sequence is TGTGCCAGCATCACCCTTGGGTCACCTAACCAAGAGACCCAGTACTTC.

The chain couples TRBV6-1 to TRBJ1-2; D is uncertain. The CDR3 runs 10 residues. Deletions cut 5 bases from V and 8 bases from J, with 6 bases between. Germline CDR1 MNHNS, CDR2 SASEGT. The CDR3 nucleotides read TGTGCCAGCAGTAGTGTCGGCTACACCTTC. This encodes CASSSVGYTF.

The rearrangement joins TRBV28 to TRBJ2-7; TRBD1 is a possible D gene (6 bases). CDR1 is MDHEN, CDR2 SYDVKM, per germline. The CDR3 has 15 residues. The V and J ends lost 6 bases and 1 base respectively, with 16 bases between them. CDR3: CASSLQGSPSYEQYF. The CDR3, as DNA: TGTGCCAGCAGCCTCCAGGGGTCCCCATCCTACGAGCAGTACTTC. Looking up the rest from reference TRBV28 and TRBJ2-7 gives the full variable domain: DVKVTQSSRYLVKRTGEKVFLECVQDMDHENMFWYRQDPGLGLRLIYFSYDVKMKEKGDIPEGYSVSREKKERFSLILESASTNQTSMYLCASSLQGSPSYEQYFGPGTRLTVT.

Only a few counts were recorded for this clone. V and J are TRBV5-6 and TRBJ2-7; 11 bases are a match to TRBD2. J gave up 2 bases and V 5 bases, and 3 bases lay outside the gene matches. CDR1 is SGHDT and CDR2 is YYEEEE in the germline V gene. This CDR3 contains 14 residues. In DNA form, the CDR3 reads TGTGCCAGCAGACTAGCGGGAGAACCCTACGAGCAGTACTTC. The encoded protein is CASRLAGEPYEQYF.